These 3 T cell receptor beta chains were all obtained from the same sample, sequenced in a study of somatic mutations in cytotoxic T cells in rheumatoid arthritis. Repertoires were generated with immunoSEQ multiplex PCR, while TCRdb's copy carries only in-frame clones and drops some. This table holds almost 15,000 clones, around 70% found once. Input material: CD8+ T cells sorted from blood. The source of these receptors is an adult with rheumatoid arthritis.

The V call is TRBV5-6, the J call TRBJ1-1; 7 bases align to TRBD1. CDR1 is SGHDT, CDR2 YYEEEE, per germline. Unmatched junction bases numbered 15, after V lost 0 bases and J lost 13 bases. The CDR3 has 15 amino acids. CDR3 residues: CASSLEGGGQFVGFF. For the CDR3, the DNA is TGTGCCAGCAGCTTGGAAGGAGGGGGCCAATTCGTTGGTTTCTTT.

By proportion, this clone is large. Other DNA sequences in the sample encode the same CDR3. The chain recombines TRBV27 with TRBJ2-7; 9 nucleotides line up with TRBD1. Germline assignment: CDR1 MNHEY and CDR2 SMNVEV (reference sequence). The ends lost 5 bases at V and 0 bases at J; junction bases unmatched: 2. This CDR3 is 14 amino acids long. In DNA, the CDR3 is TGTGCCAGCAGTGGACAGGGGAGCTCCTACGAGCAGTACTTC. This sequence encodes CASSGQGSSYEQYF.

This chain links TRBV6-6 with TRBJ1-6; 8 bases agree with TRBD1. This CDR3 contains 14 residues. Germline CDR1 MNHNY, CDR2 SVGAGI (reference sequence). The V gene end was trimmed by 5 bases and the J gene end by 7 bases; junction bases not matched to a gene: 4. The CDR3 protein is CASSIQGGNSPLHF. In nucleotides, the CDR3 is TGTGCCAGCAGTATACAGGGGGGAAATTCACCCCTCCACTTT.